This entry concerns a single T cell receptor (beta chain). TCRdb processed the RACE reads anew with MiXCR; each CDR3 protein has one entry. The table records 50,000 to 80,000 distinct CDR3 sequences, 8% to 13% of them present only once. These data come from a study of human T cells and chemical hapten exposure. The time point was: patch test 3, about 24 weeks after DPC sensitization. Treatment denoted: therapeutic diphenylcyclopropenone sensitization with weekly scalp DPC. The material was whole blood, obtained in connection with sensitization to the hapten diphenylcyclopropenone (DPC). The clonotype comes from a woman aged 25 to 39 with alopecia areata. Some clones in this sample may be carry-over from other donors' samples.

The CDR3 sequence: CASSVEPGDRAREQYF. CDR3 DNA sequence: TGTGCCAGCAGCGTAGAGCCCGGGGACCGCGCTCGCGAGCAGTACTTC. This chain joins TRBV9 and TRBJ2-7; D is tentatively TRBD1 or TRBD2 (5 bases each). Germline V lookup: CDR1 SGDLS, CDR2 YYNGEE. The V gene lost 0 bases and the J gene lost 6 bases, with 19 bases spanning the gap. The length of the CDR3 is 16 residues.